This entry lists 24 T cell receptor beta chains sequenced from one sample in a study of long-term antiretroviral therapy in people with HIV (dated by TCRdb to between 2021 and 2024). Sequencing of the TRB variable region was done with the immunoSEQ hsTCRB v3.0 assay at survey level resolution. Sourced from immuneACCESS, this table was stored by TCRdb with only in-frame sequences that have V and J called. A share of the clones is absent; for the studies checked, an unresolved V gene accounts for under half, and the remainder has no known explanation. The sample table contains just over 20,000 clones; only one count was recorded for 82% of them. Together, the top ten hold 3.5% to 6% of the sample. Here the sequenced sample was unsorted PBMCs, taken 0.5 years after starting antiretroviral therapy. Receptors were obtained from a man in his late teens or twenties with HIV.

This clone occurred once. The chain recombines TRBV6-5 with TRBJ2-1; TRBD2 might be the D (7 bases). Germline CDR1 reads MNHEY; CDR2 reads SVGAGI. CDR3 length: 15 amino acids. V dropped 3 bases and J dropped 6 bases, with 15 bases sitting between them. The CDR3 coding sequence is TGTGCCAGCAGTTATACGGCGGGGGCGTTCAATGAGCAGTTCTTC. Translating gives CASSYTAGAFNEQFF.

The V call is TRBV5-5, the J call TRBJ2-1; 13 positions match TRBD2. Germline loops: CDR1 SGHKS, CDR2 YYEKEE (reference sequence). The V segment lost 2 bases and the J segment 2 bases; nucleotides outside the gene matches: 10. The CDR3 covers 19 residues. The CDR3 protein is CASSFTSGGAIFTYNEQFF. The CDR3 DNA sequence: TGTGCCAGCAGCTTCACTAGCGGGGGGGCCATTTTCACCTACAATGAGCAGTTCTTC. Looking up the rest from reference TRBV5-5 and TRBJ2-1 gives the full variable domain: DAGVTQSPTHLIKTRGQQVTLRCSPISGHKSVSWYQQVLGQGPQFIFQYYEKEERGRGNFPDRFSARQFPNYSSELNVNALLLGDSALYLCASSFTSGGAIFTYNEQFFGPGTRLTVL.

This chain links TRBV6-5 with TRBJ1-4; TRBD1 matches at 11 bases. This CDR3 has 15 residues. V was clipped by 6 bases and J by 1 base; unmatched bases: 1. Looked up from germline, CDR1 is MNHEY and CDR2 is SVGAGI. CDR3 sequence (DNA): TGTGCCAGCAGGGGACAGGGGGGAACTAATGAAAAACTGTTTTTT. Amino acid sequence: CASRGQGGTNEKLFF.

This chain uses TRBV11-2 with TRBJ2-7; D is ambiguous. The CDR3 is 15 residues long. Trimming left V 1 base short and J 3 bases short, with 13 bases between. The germline gives CDR1 SGHAT, CDR2 FQNNGV. The CDR3 sequence: CASSLVTALLYEQYF. CDR3 DNA sequence: TGTGCCAGCAGCTTAGTTACAGCCTTACTCTACGAGCAGTACTTC. The variable domain in full, completed from reference TRBV11-2 and TRBJ2-7, reads EAGVAQSPRYKIIEKRQSVAFWCNPISGHATLYWYQQILGQGPKLLIQFQNNGVVDDSQLPKDRFSAERLKGVDSTLKIQPAKLEDSAVYLCASSLVTALLYEQYFGPGTRLTVT.

V gene TRBV7-8 combines with J gene TRBJ1-1; perhaps TRBD1 as D (6 bases). Per the germline V gene, CDR1 is SGHVS and CDR2 is FQNEAQ. The CDR3 spans 16 residues. V shed 3 bases and J shed 1 base, with 15 bases lying between them. The CDR3 region is CASSFQQAGANTEAFF. Here the CDR3 DNA reads TGTGCCAGCAGCTTCCAACAGGCGGGGGCGAACACTGAAGCTTTCTTT.

The J gene is TRBJ2-7, the V gene TRBV10-2; D is perhaps TRBD2 (7 bases). This CDR3 contains 13 residues. Germline loops: CDR1 WSHSY, CDR2 SAAADI. V was trimmed by 7 bases and J by 6 bases, leaving 16 bases between them. The CDR3 DNA follows: TGCGCCAGCACGGCGGGGGCTTCGGCCGAGCAGTACTTC. Encoded protein: CASTAGASAEQYF.

The V call is TRBV7-2, the J call TRBJ2-7, with 7 bases aligning to TRBD2. The ends lost 6 bases at V and 5 bases at J; junction bases unmatched: 13. Germline values: CDR1 SGHTA, CDR2 FQGNSA. This CDR3 comprises 15 residues. The DNA for the CDR3 is TGTGCCAGCAGGGTCAACGTGGCGGGAGCCCACGAGCAGTACTTC. It yields the protein CASRVNVAGAHEQYF.

This clone was observed a few times. The gene calls are TRBV4-3 and TRBJ2-3; TRBD2 aligns across 8 bases. The germline V gene encodes CDR1 LGHNA and CDR2 YSLEER. This CDR3 spans 18 amino acids. Losses at the gene ends were 3 bases for V and 6 bases for J; bases not matched to a gene: 17. This CDR3 reads CASSQGRGAGASRDTQYF. As DNA, the CDR3 is TGCGCCAGCAGCCAGGGTAGGGGAGCGGGAGCGTCAAGGGATACGCAGTATTTT.

The rearrangement uses TRBV4-2 and TRBJ1-1, with D unclear. V dropped 4 bases and J dropped 3 bases, with 6 bases sitting between them. Germline-derived CDR1 and CDR2 are LGHNA and YNFKEQ. The CDR3 consists of 12 residues. The CDR3 here is CASSRADTEAFF. CDR3 bases: TGTGCCAGCAGCCGGGCCGACACTGAAGCTTTCTTT.

This chain links TRBV9 with TRBJ1-1; D gene ambiguous. The CDR3 runs to 16 residues. V was clipped by 3 bases and J by 0 bases, with 15 bases between them. Germline V CDR1 and CDR2: SGDLS, YYNGEE. This CDR3 reads CASSDLGGTMNTEAFF. In DNA, the CDR3 is TGTGCCAGCAGCGACTTGGGCGGAACCATGAACACTGAAGCTTTCTTT.

The chain combines TRBV11-2 with TRBJ1-3; unclear D gene. The CDR3 is 12 amino acids. CDR1 SGHAT and CDR2 FQNNGV come from the germline V gene. V was pared by 0 bases and J by 10 bases, with 7 bases between. CDR3 sequence: CASSLDMTTIYF. The CDR3 DNA follows: TGTGCCAGCAGCTTAGACATGACGACCATATATTTT.

The chain is built from TRBV4-3 and TRBJ2-3, with TRBD2 matching over 9 bases. J gave up 4 bases and V 3 bases, and 8 bases lay outside the gene matches. Germline V gene sequence: CDR1 LGHNA, CDR2 YSLEER. CDR3 length: 16 residues. The CDR3 loop is CASSQGGRGYADTQYF. CDR3 nucleotides: TGCGCCAGCAGCCAGGGCGGGAGGGGTTACGCAGATACGCAGTATTTT.

This clone was observed a few times. The chain has TRBV9 and TRBJ2-2; the D is unclear. Per the germline V gene, CDR1 is SGDLS and CDR2 is YYNGEE. Trimming stripped 6 bases from V and 2 bases from J, with 8 bases between. The CDR3 spans 13 residues. The CDR3 DNA reads as TGTGCCAGCAAGTTGGAAAACACCGGGGAGCTGTTTTTT. This translates into CASKLENTGELFF.

The rearrangement links TRBV19 to TRBJ1-1; TRBD1 matches at 9 bases. With 4 bases clipped from V and 9 bases from J, the junction kept 12 bases outside the gene matches. From germline, CDR1 is LNHDA and CDR2 SQIVND (reference sequence). The CDR3 covers 15 residues. The CDR3 here is CASSTIGDRASQAFF. As DNA, the CDR3 is TGTGCCAGTAGTACAATCGGGGACAGGGCTTCACAAGCTTTCTTT.

The chain joins TRBV25-1 to TRBJ1-1; D not resolved. V lost 2 bases, J lost 0 bases, and 7 bases lay in between. Per the germline V gene, CDR1 is MGHDK and CDR2 is SYGVNS. This CDR3 has 14 residues. This chain's CDR3 is CASSEGRMNTEAFF. In DNA form, the CDR3 reads TGTGCCAGCAGTGAAGGGCGGATGAACACTGAAGCTTTCTTT.

This clone has just one count. The V gene is TRBV27, the J gene TRBJ2-5; 12 bases match TRBD1. The trim removed 4 bases at V and 4 bases at J, leaving 4 bases unmatched. The CDR3 contains 15 residues. CDR1 MNHEY and CDR2 SMNVEV come from the germline V gene (reference sequence). In DNA form, the CDR3 reads TGTGCCAGCAGTTCCGGGACAGGGGGCGTAGAGACCCAGTACTTC. This encodes CASSSGTGGVETQYF.

In DNA form, the CDR3 reads TGCGCCAGCAGCTTGGGTAGACAAGGGGGCACTGAAGCTTTCTTT. It encodes CASSLGRQGGTEAFF. The chain employs TRBV5-1 and TRBJ1-1; D perhaps matches TRBD1 (6 bases). Germline-derived CDR1 and CDR2 are SGHRS and YFSETQ. Trimming took 0 bases from V and 4 from J, leaving 13 bases between them. The CDR3 runs to 15 residues.

The chain carries TRBV19 and TRBJ2-1, with 7 bases fitting TRBD2. CDR1 is LNHDA and CDR2 is SQIVND in the germline V gene (reference sequence). The CDR3 has 14 amino acids. V was pared by 7 bases and J by 2 bases, with 5 bases of the junction left unmatched. CDR3 sequence (DNA): TGTGCCAGTACTGGCGGGAGCACCTACAATGAGCAGTTCTTC. It encodes CASTGGSTYNEQFF.

In nucleotides, the CDR3 is TGTGCCAGCAGCTCCACTAGGGGTGGCGAGCAGTACTTC. Its translation: CASSSTRGGEQYF. The chain employs TRBV5-4 and TRBJ2-7; D is possibly TRBD1 or TRBD2 (5 bases each). The germline V gene encodes CDR1 SGHNT and CDR2 YYREEE (reference sequence). This CDR3 spans 13 amino acids. V lost 3 bases to trimming and J lost 6 bases, with 13 bases between them.

As DNA, the CDR3 is TGTGCCAGCAGTTTATACCAGGGGGCGATGGAAAAACTGTTTTTT. As protein: CASSLYQGAMEKLFF. The rearrangement joins TRBV27 to TRBJ1-4, with 8 bases identical to TRBD1. V trimming: 1 base; J trimming: 8 bases; junction bases outside the gene matches: 6. The CDR3 loop spans 15 amino acids. Germline CDR1 and CDR2: MNHEY and SMNVEV (reference sequence).

The chain couples TRBV4-2 to TRBJ1-5, with a tentative D call TRBD1 (5 bases). The CDR3 runs 15 residues. The germline CDR1 and CDR2 sequences are LGHNA and YNFKEQ. Trimming took 0 bases from V and 6 from J, leaving 12 bases between them. CDR3 amino acids: CASSQEGPRLQPQHF. The CDR3 DNA follows: TGTGCCAGCAGCCAAGAGGGACCTAGGCTTCAGCCCCAGCATTTT.

This chain uses TRBV28 with TRBJ2-1; 7 bases agree with TRBD2. Trimming cost V 4 bases and J 1 base; bases outside gene matches: 4. This CDR3 contains 15 residues. The germline gives CDR1 MDHEN, CDR2 SYDVKM. The DNA of the CDR3 is TGTGCCAGCAGTTCTAGCGGACCTTCCTACAATGAGCAGTTCTTC. Its translation is CASSSSGPSYNEQFF. Looking up the rest from reference TRBV28 and TRBJ2-1 gives the full variable domain: DVKVTQSSRYLVKRTGEKVFLECVQDMDHENMFWYRQDPGLGLRLIYFSYDVKMKEKGDIPEGYSVSREKKERFSLILESASTNQTSMYLCASSSSGPSYNEQFFGPGTRLTVL.

This chain links TRBV2 with TRBJ1-5; TRBD1 matches at 12 bases. The ends lost 6 bases at V and 5 bases at J; junction bases unmatched: 5. Germline V CDR1 and CDR2: SNHLY, FYNNEI. The CDR3 is 15 residues long. The CDR3 region is CASSLGTGGHQPQHF. CDR3 DNA: TGTGCCAGCAGCCTCGGGACAGGGGGCCATCAGCCCCAGCATTTT.

The chain combines TRBV5-6 with TRBJ1-5; 7 bases are a match to TRBD1. Per the germline V gene, CDR1 is SGHDT and CDR2 is YYEEEE. The CDR3 is 14 amino acids. J was trimmed by 3 bases and V by 1 base; bases with no gene match: 1. CDR3 coding DNA: TGTGCCAGCAGCTTGACAGGGGTCAATCAGCCCCAGCATTTT. Its translation is CASSLTGVNQPQHF.